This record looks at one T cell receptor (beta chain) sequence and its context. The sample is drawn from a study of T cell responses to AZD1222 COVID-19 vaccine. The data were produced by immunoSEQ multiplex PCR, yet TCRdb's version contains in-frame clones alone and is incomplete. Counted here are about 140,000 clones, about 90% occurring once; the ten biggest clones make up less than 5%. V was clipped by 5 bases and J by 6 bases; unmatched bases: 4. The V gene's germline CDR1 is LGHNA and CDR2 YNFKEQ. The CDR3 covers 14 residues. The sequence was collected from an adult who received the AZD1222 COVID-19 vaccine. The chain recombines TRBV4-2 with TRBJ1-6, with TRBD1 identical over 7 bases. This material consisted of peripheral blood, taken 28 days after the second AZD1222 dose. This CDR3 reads CASSIRDSNSPLHF. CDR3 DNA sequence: TGTGCCAGCAGCATCCGGGACAGTAATTCACCCCTCCACTTT.